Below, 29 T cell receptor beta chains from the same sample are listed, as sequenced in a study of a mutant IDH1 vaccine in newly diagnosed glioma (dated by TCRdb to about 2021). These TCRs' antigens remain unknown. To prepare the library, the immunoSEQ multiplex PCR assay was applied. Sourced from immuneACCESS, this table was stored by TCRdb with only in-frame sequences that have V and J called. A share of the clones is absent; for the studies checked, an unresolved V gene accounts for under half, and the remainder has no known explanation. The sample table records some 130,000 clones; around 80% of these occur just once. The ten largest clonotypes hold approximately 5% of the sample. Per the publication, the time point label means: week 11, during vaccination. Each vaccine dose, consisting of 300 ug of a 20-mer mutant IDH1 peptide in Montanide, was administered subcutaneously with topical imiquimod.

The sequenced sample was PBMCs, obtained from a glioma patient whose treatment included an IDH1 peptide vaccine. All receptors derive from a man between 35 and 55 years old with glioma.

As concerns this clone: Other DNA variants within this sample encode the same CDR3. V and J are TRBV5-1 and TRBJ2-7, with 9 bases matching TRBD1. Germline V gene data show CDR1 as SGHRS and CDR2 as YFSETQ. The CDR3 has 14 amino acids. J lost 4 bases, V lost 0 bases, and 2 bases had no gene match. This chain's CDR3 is CASSLGTGVYEQYF. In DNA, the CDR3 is TGCGCCAGCAGCTTGGGGACAGGGGTATACGAGCAGTACTTC. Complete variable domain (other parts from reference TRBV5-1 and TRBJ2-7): KAGVTQTPRYLIKTRGQQVTLSCSPISGHRSVSWYQQTPGQGLQFLFEYFSETQRNKGNFPGRFSGRQFSNSRSEMNVSTLELGDSALYLCASSLGTGVYEQYFGPGTRLTVT.

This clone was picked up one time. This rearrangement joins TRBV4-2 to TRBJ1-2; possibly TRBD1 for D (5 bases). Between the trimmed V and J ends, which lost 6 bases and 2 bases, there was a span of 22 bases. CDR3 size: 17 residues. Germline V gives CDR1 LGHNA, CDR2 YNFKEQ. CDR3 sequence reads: CASSQRGTGDINYGYTF. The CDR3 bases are TGTGCCAGCAGTCAAAGGGGAACGGGGGATATAAACTATGGCTACACCTTC.

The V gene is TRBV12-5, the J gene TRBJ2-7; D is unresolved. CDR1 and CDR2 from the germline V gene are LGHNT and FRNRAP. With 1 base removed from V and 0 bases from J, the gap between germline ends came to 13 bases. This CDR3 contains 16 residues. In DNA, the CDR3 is TGTGCTAGTGGTTTGGGCCACAGAAATCCCTCCTACGAGCAGTACTTC. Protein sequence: CASGLGHRNPSYEQYF.

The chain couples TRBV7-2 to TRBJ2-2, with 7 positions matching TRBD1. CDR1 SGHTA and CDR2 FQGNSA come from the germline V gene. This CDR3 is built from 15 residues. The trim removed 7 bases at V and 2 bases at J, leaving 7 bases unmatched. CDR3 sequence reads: CASTRDRVNTGELFF. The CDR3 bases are TGTGCCAGCACCCGCGACAGGGTTAACACCGGGGAGCTGTTTTTT.

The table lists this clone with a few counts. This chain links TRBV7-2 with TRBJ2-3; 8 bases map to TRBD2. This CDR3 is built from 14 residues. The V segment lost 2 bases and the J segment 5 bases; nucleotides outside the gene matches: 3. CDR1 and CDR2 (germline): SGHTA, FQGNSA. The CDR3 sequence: CASSLSGSQDTQYF. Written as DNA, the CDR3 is TGTGCCAGCAGCTTAAGCGGGAGTCAAGATACGCAGTATTTT. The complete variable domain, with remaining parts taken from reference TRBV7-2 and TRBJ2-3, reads GAGVSQSPSNKVTEKGKDVELRCDPISGHTALYWYRQSLGQGLEFLIYFQGNSAPDKSGLPSDRFSAERTGGSVSTLTIQRTQQEDSAVYLCASSLSGSQDTQYFGPGTRLTVL.

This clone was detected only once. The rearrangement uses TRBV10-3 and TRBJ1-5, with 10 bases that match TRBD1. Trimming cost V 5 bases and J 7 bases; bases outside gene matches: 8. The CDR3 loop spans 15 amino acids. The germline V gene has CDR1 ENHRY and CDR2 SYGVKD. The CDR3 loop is CAISNLRDRGQPQHF. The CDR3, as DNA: TGTGCCATCAGTAACCTTAGGGACAGGGGCCAGCCCCAGCATTTT.

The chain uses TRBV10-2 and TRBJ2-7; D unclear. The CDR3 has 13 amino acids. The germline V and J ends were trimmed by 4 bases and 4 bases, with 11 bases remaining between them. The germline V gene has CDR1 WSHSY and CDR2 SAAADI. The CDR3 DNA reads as TGCGCCAGCAGTGGGGTCGCGCAGTACGAGCAGTACTTC. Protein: CASSGVAQYEQYF.

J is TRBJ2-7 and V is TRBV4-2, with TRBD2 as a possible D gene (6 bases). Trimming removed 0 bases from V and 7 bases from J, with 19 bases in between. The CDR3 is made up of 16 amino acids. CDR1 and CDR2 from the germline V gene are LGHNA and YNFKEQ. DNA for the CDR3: TGTGCCAGCAGCCAAGATTCCAGCGGGTTTCCGGGGGAGCAGTACTTC. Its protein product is CASSQDSSGFPGEQYF.

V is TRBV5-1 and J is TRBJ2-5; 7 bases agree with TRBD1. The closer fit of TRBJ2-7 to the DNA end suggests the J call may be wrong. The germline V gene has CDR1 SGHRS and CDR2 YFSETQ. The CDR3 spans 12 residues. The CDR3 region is CASSQTGYEQYF. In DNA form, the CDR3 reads TGCGCCAGCAGCCAGACAGGGTACGAGCAGTACTTC.

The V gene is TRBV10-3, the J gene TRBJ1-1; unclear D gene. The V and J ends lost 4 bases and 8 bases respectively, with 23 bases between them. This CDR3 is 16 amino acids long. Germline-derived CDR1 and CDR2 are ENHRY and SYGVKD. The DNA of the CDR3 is TGTGCCATCAGTGGGCGCAAGACTAACGCAGCTTCCGAAGCTTTCTTT. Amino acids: CAISGRKTNAASEAFF.

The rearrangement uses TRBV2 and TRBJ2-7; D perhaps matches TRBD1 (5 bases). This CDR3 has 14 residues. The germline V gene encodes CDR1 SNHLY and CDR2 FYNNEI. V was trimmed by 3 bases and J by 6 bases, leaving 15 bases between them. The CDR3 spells CASSEGQGFFEQYF. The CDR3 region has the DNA TGTGCCAGCAGTGAGGGGCAGGGATTCTTCGAGCAGTACTTC. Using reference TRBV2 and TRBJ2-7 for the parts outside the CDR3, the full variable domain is EPEVTQTPSHQVTQMGQEVILRCVPISNHLYFYWYRQILGQKVEFLVSFYNNEISEKSEIFDDQFSVERPDGSNFTLKIRSTKLEDSAMYFCASSEGQGFFEQYFGPGTRLTVT.

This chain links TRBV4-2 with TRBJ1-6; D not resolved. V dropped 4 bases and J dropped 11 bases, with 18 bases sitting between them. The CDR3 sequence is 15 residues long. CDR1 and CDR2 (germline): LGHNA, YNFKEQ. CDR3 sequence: CASSPLGPLGPPLHF. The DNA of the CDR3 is TGTGCCAGCAGCCCCCTAGGCCCCCTTGGACCACCCCTCCACTTT.

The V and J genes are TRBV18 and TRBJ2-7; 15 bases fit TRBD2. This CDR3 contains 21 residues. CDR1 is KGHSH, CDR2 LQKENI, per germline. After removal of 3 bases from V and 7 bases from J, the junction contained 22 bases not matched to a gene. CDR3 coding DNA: TGTGCCAGCTCACCGCGGGCGGGGACTAGCGGGGGGAACCCCCATGTTAAAGAGCAGTACTTC. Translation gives CASSPRAGTSGGNPHVKEQYF.

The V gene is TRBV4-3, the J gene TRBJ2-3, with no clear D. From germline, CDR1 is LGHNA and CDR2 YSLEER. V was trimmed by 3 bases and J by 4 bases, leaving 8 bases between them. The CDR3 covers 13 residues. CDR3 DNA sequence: TGCGCCAGCAGCCAGAGGTTATCAGATACGCAGTATTTT. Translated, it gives CASSQRLSDTQYF.

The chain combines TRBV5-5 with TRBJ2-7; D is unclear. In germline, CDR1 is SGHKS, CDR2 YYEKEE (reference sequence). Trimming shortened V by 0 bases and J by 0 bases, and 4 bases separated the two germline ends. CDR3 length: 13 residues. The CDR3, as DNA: TGTGCCAGCAGCTTGGTTGTCTCCTACGAGCAGTACTTC. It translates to CASSLVVSYEQYF.

CDR3 residues: CASSLAGGGKADTQYF. The CDR3 bases are TGCGCCAGCAGCTTGGCCGGTGGTGGGAAGGCAGATACGCAGTATTTT. The chain uses TRBV5-1 and TRBJ2-3; D not resolved. The V end was cut by 0 bases, the J end by 4 bases, with 15 bases between. The CDR3 covers 16 residues. The germline gives CDR1 SGHRS, CDR2 YFSETQ. Filled out from reference TRBV5-1 and TRBJ2-3, the complete variable domain reads KAGVTQTPRYLIKTRGQQVTLSCSPISGHRSVSWYQQTPGQGLQFLFEYFSETQRNKGNFPGRFSGRQFSNSRSEMNVSTLELGDSALYLCASSLAGGGKADTQYFGPGTRLTVL.

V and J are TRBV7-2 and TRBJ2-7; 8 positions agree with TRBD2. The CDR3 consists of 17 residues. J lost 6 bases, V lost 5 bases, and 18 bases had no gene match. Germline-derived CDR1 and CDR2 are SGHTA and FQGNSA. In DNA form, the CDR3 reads TGTGCCAGCAGCCCCCTCTCTGGAGCGGGGGCGTCCGGCGAGCAGTACTTC. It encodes CASSPLSGAGASGEQYF.

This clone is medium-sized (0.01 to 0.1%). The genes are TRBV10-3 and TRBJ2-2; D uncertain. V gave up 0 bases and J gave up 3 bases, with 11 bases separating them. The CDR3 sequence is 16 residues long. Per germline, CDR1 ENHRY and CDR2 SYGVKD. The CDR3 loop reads CAISESKSRDTGELFF. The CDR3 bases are TGTGCCATCAGTGAGTCGAAGTCTCGAGACACCGGGGAGCTGTTTTTT.

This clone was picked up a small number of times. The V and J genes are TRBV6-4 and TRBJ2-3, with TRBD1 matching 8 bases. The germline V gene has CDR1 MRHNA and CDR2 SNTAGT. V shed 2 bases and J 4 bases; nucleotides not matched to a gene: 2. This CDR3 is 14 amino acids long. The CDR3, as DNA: TGTGCCAGCAGTGACGGACAGGGCGCAGATACGCAGTATTTT. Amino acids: CASSDGQGADTQYF.

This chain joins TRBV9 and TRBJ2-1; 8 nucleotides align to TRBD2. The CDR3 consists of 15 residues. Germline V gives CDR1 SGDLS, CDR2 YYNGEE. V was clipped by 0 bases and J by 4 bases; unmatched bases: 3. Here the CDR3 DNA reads TGTGCCAGCAGCGTAGATCGCGGGGGGTACAATGAGCAGTTCTTC. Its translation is CASSVDRGGYNEQFF.

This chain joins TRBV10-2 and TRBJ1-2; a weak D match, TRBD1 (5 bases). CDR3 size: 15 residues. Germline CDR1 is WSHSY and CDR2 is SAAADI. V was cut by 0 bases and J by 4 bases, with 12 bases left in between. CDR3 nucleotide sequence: TGCGCCAGCAGTGAGTCTATGGGGGGGAGCTATGGCTACACCTTC. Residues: CASSESMGGSYGYTF.

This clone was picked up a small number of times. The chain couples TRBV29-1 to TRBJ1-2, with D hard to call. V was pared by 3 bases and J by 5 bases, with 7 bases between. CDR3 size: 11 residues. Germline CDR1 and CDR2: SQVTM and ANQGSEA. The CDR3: CSVERQYGYTF. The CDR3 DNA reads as TGCAGCGTTGAGAGGCAGTATGGCTACACCTTC.

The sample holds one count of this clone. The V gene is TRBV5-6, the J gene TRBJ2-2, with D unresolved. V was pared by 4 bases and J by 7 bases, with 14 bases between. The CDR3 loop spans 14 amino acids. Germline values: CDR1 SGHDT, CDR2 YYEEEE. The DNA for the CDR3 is TGTGCCAGCAGCACCGGGCTCCCAAACGGGGAGCTGTTTTTT. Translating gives CASSTGLPNGELFF.

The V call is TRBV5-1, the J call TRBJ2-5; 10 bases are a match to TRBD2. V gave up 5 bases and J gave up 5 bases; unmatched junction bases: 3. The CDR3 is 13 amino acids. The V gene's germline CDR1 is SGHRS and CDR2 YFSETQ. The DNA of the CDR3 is TGCGCCAGCAGTCGGACTAGCGGTGAGACCCAGTACTTC. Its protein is CASSRTSGETQYF.

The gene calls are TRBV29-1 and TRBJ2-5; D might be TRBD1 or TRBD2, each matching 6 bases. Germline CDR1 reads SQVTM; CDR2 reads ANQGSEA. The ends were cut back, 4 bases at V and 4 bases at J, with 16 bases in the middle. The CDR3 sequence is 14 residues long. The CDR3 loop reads CSVGLGGRRETQYF. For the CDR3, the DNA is TGCAGCGTTGGCCTTGGGGGGCGGAGAGAGACCCAGTACTTC.

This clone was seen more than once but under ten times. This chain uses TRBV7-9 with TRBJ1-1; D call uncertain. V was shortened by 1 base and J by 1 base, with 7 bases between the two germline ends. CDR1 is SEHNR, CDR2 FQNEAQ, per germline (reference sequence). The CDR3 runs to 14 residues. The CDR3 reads CASSLVNKNTEAFF. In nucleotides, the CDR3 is TGTGCCAGCAGCTTAGTGAATAAGAACACTGAAGCTTTCTTT.

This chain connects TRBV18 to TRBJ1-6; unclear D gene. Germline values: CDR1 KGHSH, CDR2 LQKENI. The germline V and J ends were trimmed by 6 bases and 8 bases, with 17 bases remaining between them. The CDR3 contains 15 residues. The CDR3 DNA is TGTGCCAGCTCTCCTACCTGGTCAGAAGATTCACCCCTCCACTTT. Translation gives CASSPTWSEDSPLHF.

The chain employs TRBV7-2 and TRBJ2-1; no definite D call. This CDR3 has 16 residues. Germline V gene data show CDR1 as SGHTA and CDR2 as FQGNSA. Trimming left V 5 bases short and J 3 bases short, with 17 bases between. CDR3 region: CASSPQAVNFYNEQFF. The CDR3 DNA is TGTGCCAGCAGCCCTCAGGCTGTCAATTTCTACAATGAGCAGTTCTTC.

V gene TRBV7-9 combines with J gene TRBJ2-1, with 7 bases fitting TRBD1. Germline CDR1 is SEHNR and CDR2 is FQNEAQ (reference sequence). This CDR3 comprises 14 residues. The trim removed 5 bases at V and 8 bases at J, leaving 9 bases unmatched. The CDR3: CASSLTGRGYEQFF. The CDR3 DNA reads TGTGCCAGCAGCCTAACGGGCAGGGGGTATGAGCAGTTCTTC.